The present entry profiles one TCR beta chain with its context. Each CDR3 protein gets one entry after TCRdb re-called the 5' RACE reads with MiXCR. The sample carries some 350,000 distinct CDR3 sequences, about an eighth recorded once. These data are taken from a study of T-cell memory formation after mild COVID-19. V lost 5 bases and J lost 4, with 11 bases in between. CDR1 is LNHDA, CDR2 SQIVND, per germline (reference sequence). This CDR3 is built from 13 residues. Sequenced material: PBMCs or a T cell subset sorted from them (not recorded which). The chain is built from TRBV19 and TRBJ1-1, with D possibly matching TRBD1 (6 bases). The receptor comes from a man between 18 and 29 years old who had mild COVID-19 (a few samples of this study predate the infection). Cell type and time point are not known. This chain's CDR3 is CASSSGVGTEAFF. The CDR3, as DNA: TGTGCCAGTAGTTCAGGGGTGGGCACTGAAGCTTTCTTT. The full variable domain, completed using reference TRBV19 and TRBJ1-1, is DGGITQSPKYLFRKEGQNVTLSCEQNLNHDAMYWYRQDPGQGLRLIYYSQIVNDFQKGDIAEGYSVSREKKESFPLTVTSAQKNPTAFYLCASSSGVGTEAFFGQGTRLTVV.